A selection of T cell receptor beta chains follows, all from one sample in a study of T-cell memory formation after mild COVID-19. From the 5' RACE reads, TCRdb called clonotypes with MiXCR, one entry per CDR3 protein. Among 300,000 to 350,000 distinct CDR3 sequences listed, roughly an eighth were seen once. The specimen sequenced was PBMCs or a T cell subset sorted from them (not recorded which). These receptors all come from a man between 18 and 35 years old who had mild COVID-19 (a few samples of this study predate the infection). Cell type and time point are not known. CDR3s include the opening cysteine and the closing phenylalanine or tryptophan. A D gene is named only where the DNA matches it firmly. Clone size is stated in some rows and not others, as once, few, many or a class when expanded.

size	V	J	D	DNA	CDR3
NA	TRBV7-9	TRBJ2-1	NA	TGTGCCAGCAGTCCAGGGGGGCTAGCGGACAATGAGCAGTTCTTC	CASSPGGLADNEQFF
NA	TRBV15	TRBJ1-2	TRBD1	TGTGCCACCAGCAGCGGGACAGGGGGCGATGGCTACACCTTC	CATSSGTGGDGYTF
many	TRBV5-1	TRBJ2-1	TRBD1	TGCGCCAGCAGCCCGGACAGGGTCGACGAGCAGTTCTTC	CASSPDRVDEQFF
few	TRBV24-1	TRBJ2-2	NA	TGTGCCACCAGACAGACGAACACCGGGGAGCTGTTTTTT	CATRQTNTGELFF
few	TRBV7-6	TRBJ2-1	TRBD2	TGTGCCAGCAGCTGGGGACTAGCGGGGTCCTACAATGAGCAGTTCTTC	CASSWGLAGSYNEQFF
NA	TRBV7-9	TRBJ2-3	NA	TGTGCCAGCAGCTTGTTGGGGACCCTCCACACGAATTTT	CASSLLGTLHTNF
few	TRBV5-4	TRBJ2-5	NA	TGTGCCAGCAGCCAGGGCCAAGAGACCCAGTACTTC	CASSQGQETQYF
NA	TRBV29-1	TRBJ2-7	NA	TGCAGCGCCCAAGGGACCTACGAGCAGTACTTC	CSAQGTYEQYF
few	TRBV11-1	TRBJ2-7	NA	TGTGCCAGCAGCCGGTCTCTGTGGGAGCAGTACTTC	CASSRSLWEQYF
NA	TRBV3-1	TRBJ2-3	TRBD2	TGTGCCAGCAGCCAGCCTAGCGGGGGGGAGGATACGCAGTATTTT	CASSQPSGGEDTQYF
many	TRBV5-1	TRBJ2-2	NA	TGCGCCAGCAGCTCAGGGTCAAACACCGGGGAGCTGTTTTTT	CASSSGSNTGELFF
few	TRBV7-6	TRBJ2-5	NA	TGTGCCAGCAGCCCACGGGACAATTGGATGGAGACCCAGTACTTC	CASSPRDNWMETQYF
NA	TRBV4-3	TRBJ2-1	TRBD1	TGCGCCAGCAGCCAAGTGACGGGACAGACCTACAATGAGCAGTTCTTC	CASSQVTGQTYNEQFF
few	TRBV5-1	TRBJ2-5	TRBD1	TGCGCCAGCAGCGTACCCGGGACAGGGGTAGAGACCCAGTACTTC	CASSVPGTGVETQYF
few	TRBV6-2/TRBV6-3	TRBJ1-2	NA	TGTGCCAGCAGTTACACAGCTAACTATGGCTACACCTTC	CASSYTANYGYTF
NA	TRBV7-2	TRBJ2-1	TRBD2	TGTGCCAGCAGCCAAACGGGGACTAGGACGGATGAGCAGTTCTTC	CASSQTGTRTDEQFF
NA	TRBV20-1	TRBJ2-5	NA	TGCAGTGCTAGAGATCCCCAGGGGGGCCCCCAAGAGACCCAGTACTTC	CSARDPQGGPQETQYF
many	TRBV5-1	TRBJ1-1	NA	TGCGCCAGCAGAACTCTGGACACCCGCACTGAAGCTTTCTTT	CASRTLDTRTEAFF
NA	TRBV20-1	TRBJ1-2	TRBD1	TGCAGTGCTACCAAGGGGAGGGGGCAAGGTGGCTACACCTTC	CSATKGRGQGGYTF
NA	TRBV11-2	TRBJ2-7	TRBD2	TGTGCCAGCAGCGTCCCTGGGACTAGCGGCTCCTACGAGCAGTACTTC	CASSVPGTSGSYEQYF
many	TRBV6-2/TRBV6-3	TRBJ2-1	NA	TGTGCCAGCAGTTACGCCCACAATGAGCAGTTCTTC	CASSYAHNEQFF
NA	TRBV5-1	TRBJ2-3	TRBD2	TGCGCCAGCAGAGAACGCCAGTCGGGACTAGCCACAGATACGCAGTATTTT	CASRERQSGLATDTQYF
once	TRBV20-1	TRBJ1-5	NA	TGCAGTGCTAGAGATCGCCGGAATAGCAATCAGCCCCAGCATTTT	CSARDRRNSNQPQHF
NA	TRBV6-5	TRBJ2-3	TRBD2	TGTGCCAGCAGCACCTATAGCGGGGGGGCGGTAGATACGCAGTATTTT	CASSTYSGGAVDTQYF
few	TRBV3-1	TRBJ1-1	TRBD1	TGTGCCAGCAGCATAAGACAGGGGGATGTAACTGAAGCTTTCTTT	CASSIRQGDVTEAFF
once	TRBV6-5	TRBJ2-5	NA	TGTGCCAGCAGTTACTCGGGGCGGGACCAAGAGACCCAGTACTTC	CASSYSGRDQETQYF
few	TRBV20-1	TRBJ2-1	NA	TGCAGTCCTAGGGGGGACTCCTACAATGAGCAGTTCTTC	CSPRGDSYNEQFF
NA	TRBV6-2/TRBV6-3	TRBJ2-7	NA	TGTGCCAGCAGTTACGCTAGATACGAGCAGTACTTC	CASSYARYEQYF
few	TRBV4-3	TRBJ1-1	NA	TGCGCCAGCAGCCAAGCTTGGTCAGGGCTGAACACTGAAGCTTTCTTT	CASSQAWSGLNTEAFF
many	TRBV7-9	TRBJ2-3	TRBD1	TGTGCCAGCAGTACTGGGACAGGGGGCCCAATAACGCAGTATTTT	CASSTGTGGPITQYF
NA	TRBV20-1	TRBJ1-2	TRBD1	TGCAGTGCCAGGGACAGGGCAGGCTATGGCTACACCTTC	CSARDRAGYGYTF
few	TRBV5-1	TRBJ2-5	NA	TGCGCCAGCCAGGAGGAACACCAAGAGACCCAGTACTTC	CASQEEHQETQYF
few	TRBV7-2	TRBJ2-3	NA	TGTGCCAGCAGCTTCGGAGGCGGGGGCTTCGGGGATACGCAGTATTTT	CASSFGGGGFGDTQYF
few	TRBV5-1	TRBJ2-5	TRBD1	TGCGCCAGCAGCACGAACAGGGGAGAGACCCAGTACTTC	CASSTNRGETQYF
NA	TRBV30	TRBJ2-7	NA	TGTGCCTGGAGTGGGAACGTACAGGGGCAGTACTTC	CAWSGNVQGQYF
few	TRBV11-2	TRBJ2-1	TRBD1	TGTGCCAGCAGCTTAGGAAGTGTCTGGACAGGGCAGAATGAGCAGTTCTTC	CASSLGSVWTGQNEQFF
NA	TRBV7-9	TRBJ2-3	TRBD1	TGTGCCAGCAGCCCCGACAGGGGGTTGGGCACAGATACGCAGTATTTT	CASSPDRGLGTDTQYF
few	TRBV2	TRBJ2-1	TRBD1	TGTGCCAGCAGAGACCGGGACAGCTTCTACAATGAGCAGTTCTTC	CASRDRDSFYNEQFF
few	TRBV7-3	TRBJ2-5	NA	TGTGCCAGCAGCTTCGCGGGGAACCAAGAGACCCAGTACTTC	CASSFAGNQETQYF
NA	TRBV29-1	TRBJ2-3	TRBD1	TGCAGCGCCGGGACAGGGTACGCAGATACGCAGTATTTT	CSAGTGYADTQYF
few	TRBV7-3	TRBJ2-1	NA	TGTGCCAGCAGCTTCCGAGTCGGGGCTGACAATGAGCAGTTCTTC	CASSFRVGADNEQFF